What follows are 27 T cell receptor beta chains derived from one specimen sequenced in a study of blood T cell repertoires in COVID-19. This table comes from immunoSEQ multiplex PCR, and its TCRdb copy is limited to in-frame clones, with some not included. The top ten hold 2.5% to 3.5% of the sample, which has about 170,000 clones, approximately 88% seen once. The sequenced sample was peripheral blood. The origin of the receptors is a woman aged 60 to 75 with acute or convalescent COVID-19.

The rearrangement uses TRBV5-4 and TRBJ2-4; possible D gene TRBD2, 7 bases. The CDR3 is 17 amino acids. Trimming pared 2 bases from V and 1 base from J, leaving 16 bases between. Per germline, CDR1 SGHNT and CDR2 YYREEE (reference sequence). This CDR3 is CASSFPTGREAKNIQYF. The CDR3 DNA follows: TGTGCCAGCAGCTTCCCCACAGGGAGGGAGGCCAAAAACATTCAGTACTTC.

DNA for the CDR3: TGTGCCAGCAGCTTGGGACTAGGTTTCACAGATACGCAGTATTTT. Translated: CASSLGLGFTDTQYF. The J gene is TRBJ2-3, the V gene TRBV7-2; 8 bases are a match to TRBD2. CDR3 length: 15 amino acids. After removal of 3 bases from V and 2 bases from J, the junction contained 4 bases not matched to a gene. In germline, CDR1 is SGHTA, CDR2 FQGNSA. Full variable domain (outside the CDR3, taken from reference TRBV7-2 and TRBJ2-3): GAGVSQSPSNKVTEKGKDVELRCDPISGHTALYWYRQSLGQGLEFLIYFQGNSAPDKSGLPSDRFSAERTGGSVSTLTIQRTQQEDSAVYLCASSLGLGFTDTQYFGPGTRLTVL.

This clone occurred a few times. The V gene is TRBV29-1, the J gene TRBJ1-1; D is possibly TRBD1 (5 bases). CDR3 length: 13 amino acids. From germline, CDR1 is SQVTM and CDR2 ANQGSEA. V lost 7 bases and J 0 bases, leaving 12 bases between the germline ends. CDR3 bases: TGCAGCGCTAGACAGATGATGAACACTGAAGCTTTCTTT. As protein: CSARQMMNTEAFF.

The rearrangement links TRBV7-6 to TRBJ1-1; TRBD1 aligns across 9 bases. The ends lost 5 bases at V and 0 bases at J; junction bases unmatched: 4. Germline CDR1 SGHVS, CDR2 FNYEAQ. The CDR3 loop spans 15 amino acids. The CDR3 DNA is TGTGCCAGCAGCCCAAGGACAGGGGTGAACACTGAAGCTTTCTTT. It is translated as CASSPRTGVNTEAFF. Full variable domain (rest looked up from reference TRBV7-6 and TRBJ1-1): GAGVSQSPRYKVTKRGQDVALRCDPISGHVSLYWYRQALGQGPEFLTYFNYEAQQDKSGLPNDRFSAERPEGSISTLTIQRTEQRDSAMYRCASSPRTGVNTEAFFGQGTRLTVV.

This clone was observed a few times. The chain combines TRBV5-4 with TRBJ1-2; 7 bases are a match to TRBD1. The CDR3 covers 14 residues. V trimming: 2 bases; J trimming: 8 bases; junction bases outside the gene matches: 9. Germline CDR1 is SGHNT and CDR2 is YYREEE (reference sequence). The CDR3 nucleotides are TGTGCCAGCAGCTTATTGACTCAGGGGGAGGGCTACACCTTC. Its protein is CASSLLTQGEGYTF.

Only a few counts were recorded for this clone. This sequence joins TRBV7-9 and TRBJ2-3, with 7 bases identical to TRBD1. V shed 6 bases and J 4 bases; nucleotides not matched to a gene: 10. CDR1 and CDR2 (germline): SEHNR, FQNEAQ (reference sequence). The CDR3 has 15 residues. The CDR3 is CASRGGDRDADTQYF. DNA of the CDR3: TGTGCCAGCAGAGGGGGAGACAGGGACGCAGATACGCAGTATTTT.

V and J are TRBV6-5 and TRBJ1-5; 8 positions match TRBD1. J gave up 2 bases and V 6 bases, and 0 bases lay outside the gene matches. The CDR3 consists of 13 residues. Germline V lookup: CDR1 MNHEY, CDR2 SVGAGI. CDR3 region: CASRDRGNQPQHF. The CDR3, as DNA: TGTGCCAGCAGGGACAGGGGCAATCAGCCCCAGCATTTT.

The chain carries TRBV28 and TRBJ1-1; no reliable D call. Trimming pared 4 bases from V and 0 bases from J, leaving 15 bases between. The CDR3 spans 16 residues. Looked up from germline, CDR1 is MDHEN and CDR2 is SYDVKM. The CDR3 sequence is CASSWTPGWLNTEAFF. CDR3 DNA: TGTGCCAGCAGTTGGACCCCGGGGTGGCTGAACACTGAAGCTTTCTTT.

The rearrangement joins TRBV18 to TRBJ1-5, with a tentative D call TRBD1 (5 bases). The V end was cut by 5 bases, the J end by 2 bases, with 13 bases between. This CDR3 contains 15 residues. Germline V CDR1 and CDR2: KGHSH, LQKENI. The CDR3 loop is CASSATREGNQPQHF. DNA for the CDR3: TGTGCCAGCTCAGCGACCAGGGAGGGCAATCAGCCCCAGCATTTT. Filled out from reference TRBV18 and TRBJ1-5, the complete variable domain reads NAGVMQNPRHLVRRRGQEARLRCSPMKGHSHVYWYRQLPEEGLKFMVYLQKENIIDESGMPKERFSAEFPKEGPSILRIQQVVRGDSAAYFCASSATREGNQPQHFGDGTRLSIL.

This chain uses TRBV5-1 with TRBJ2-6, with D perhaps matching TRBD2 (5 bases). The germline CDR1 and CDR2 sequences are SGHRS and YFSETQ. This CDR3 has 16 residues. V was clipped by 2 bases and J by 4 bases, with 13 bases between them. The CDR3 loop is CASSLGGSGGANVLTF. CDR3 sequence (DNA): TGCGCCAGCAGCTTAGGAGGATCAGGAGGGGCCAACGTCCTGACTTTC.

The rearrangement joins TRBV28 to TRBJ2-7, with TRBD1 matching 10 bases. Trimming cost V 5 bases and J 4 bases; bases outside gene matches: 8. CDR1 and CDR2 (germline): MDHEN, SYDVKM. The CDR3 runs 15 residues. The CDR3 bases are TGTGCCAGCAGTCGCTCCGGGACAGGGGAATACGAGCAGTACTTC. The encoded protein is CASSRSGTGEYEQYF.

The chain is built from TRBV11-2 and TRBJ1-1; 8 bases map to TRBD1. The CDR3 is 16 amino acids. Unmatched junction bases numbered 9, after V lost 4 bases and J lost 2 bases. Germline V lookup: CDR1 SGHAT, CDR2 FQNNGV. The CDR3 bases are TGTGCCAGCAGCTCGCCACAGGGGGGGGGTAACACTGAAGCTTTCTTT. Protein sequence: CASSSPQGGGNTEAFF. The variable domain in full, with the rest retrieved from reference TRBV11-2 and TRBJ1-1, is EAGVAQSPRYKIIEKRQSVAFWCNPISGHATLYWYQQILGQGPKLLIQFQNNGVVDDSQLPKDRFSAERLKGVDSTLKIQPAKLEDSAVYLCASSSPQGGGNTEAFFGQGTRLTVV.

This clone came up many times. V is TRBV7-9 and J is TRBJ2-7; 9 bases align to TRBD1. V lost 5 bases and J lost 6; bases outside the gene matches: 5. This CDR3 region has 13 residues. Per the germline V gene, CDR1 is SEHNR and CDR2 is FQNEAQ (reference sequence). CDR3 coding DNA: TGTGCCAGCAGCCCGGGACAGGGCGCCGAGCAGTACTTC. Translation: CASSPGQGAEQYF.

The CDR3: CASSQEEGSYEQYF. CDR3 nucleotide sequence: TGTGCCAGCAGCCAAGAGGAGGGATCCTACGAGCAGTACTTC. The rearrangement uses TRBV4-2 and TRBJ2-7, with D perhaps TRBD2 (6 bases). The CDR3 is made up of 14 amino acids. Looked up from germline, CDR1 is LGHNA and CDR2 is YNFKEQ. V was pared by 0 bases and J by 1 base, with 7 bases between.

The sample holds one count of this clone. This chain joins TRBV6-5 and TRBJ1-2; D not certain. CDR1 and CDR2 (germline): MNHEY, SVGAGI. This CDR3 is built from 15 residues. Trimming shortened V by 6 bases and J by 0 bases, and 14 bases separated the two germline ends. The DNA of the CDR3 is TGTGCCAGCAGCCCCCGGTGGGAGCCTAACTATGGCTACACCTTC. This translates into CASSPRWEPNYGYTF.

This clone was counted once. V and J are TRBV7-9 and TRBJ2-3, with a possible D match to TRBD1 (6 bases). This CDR3 spans 16 amino acids. Deletions cut 1 base from V and 0 bases from J, with 11 bases between. Germline CDR1 reads SEHNR; CDR2 reads FQNEAQ (reference sequence). CDR3 residues: CASSLGDISSTDTQYF. In DNA form, the CDR3 reads TGTGCCAGCAGCTTAGGGGACATCTCTAGCACAGATACGCAGTATTTT.

This rearrangement joins TRBV7-2 to TRBJ1-3; perhaps TRBD1 as D (6 bases). This CDR3 contains 16 residues. Germline assignment: CDR1 SGHTA and CDR2 FQGNSA. Between the trimmed V and J ends, which lost 1 base and 2 bases, there was a span of 12 bases. The CDR3 protein is CASSLVGRGPGNTIYF. Written as DNA, the CDR3 is TGTGCCAGCAGCTTAGTAGGCAGGGGCCCTGGAAACACCATATATTTT.

This clone was seen more than once but under ten times. V and J are TRBV7-2 and TRBJ2-7; 10 bases are a match to TRBD1. Per germline, CDR1 SGHTA and CDR2 FQGNSA. V was pared by 3 bases and J by 5 bases, with 4 bases of the junction left unmatched. CDR3 length: 14 residues. CDR3 protein: CASSFRQGAHEQYF. The CDR3 DNA is TGTGCCAGCAGCTTTCGACAGGGGGCCCACGAGCAGTACTTC.

This chain links TRBV5-1 with TRBJ1-3, with D unclear. CDR3 length equals 16 residues. CDR1 and CDR2 from the germline V gene are SGHRS and YFSETQ. V shed 0 bases and J shed 3 bases, with 13 bases lying between them. Here the CDR3 reads CASSLGGSGSGNTIYF. The CDR3 DNA reads TGCGCCAGCAGCTTGGGAGGTTCGGGGAGTGGAAACACCATATATTTT.

The V gene is TRBV5-5, the J gene TRBJ2-3; tentatively, D is TRBD1 (8 bases). The CDR3 runs 14 residues. Germline V CDR1 and CDR2: SGHKS, YYEKEE (reference sequence). Trimming pared 4 bases from V and 7 bases from J, leaving 16 bases between. CDR3 sequence reads: CASSGDRGGYTQYF. CDR3 nucleotide sequence: TGTGCCAGCAGCGGCGACAGGGGAGGGTATACGCAGTATTTT.

The chain links TRBV3-1 (or the pseudogene TRBV3-2) to TRBJ2-1; possibly TRBD2 for D (5 bases). The CDR3 is made up of 17 amino acids. V was shortened by 4 bases and J by 0 bases, with 16 bases between the two germline ends. Germline V gives CDR1 LGHDT, CDR2 YNNKEL (reference sequence). The CDR3 sequence: CASSRAPPGSSYNEQFF. CDR3 in DNA: TGTGCCAGCAGCCGGGCCCCACCGGGGAGCTCCTACAATGAGCAGTTCTTC.

The chain combines TRBV4-2 with TRBJ2-5; weak D call: TRBD2 (6 bases). The CDR3 runs to 18 residues. Germline values: CDR1 LGHNA, CDR2 YNFKEQ. Between the trimmed V and J ends, which lost 1 base and 5 bases, there was a span of 23 bases. The CDR3 DNA reads TGTGCCAGCAGCCAAGGAGGGAGCGCAGCGGGTCCCCAGGAGACCCAGTACTTC. This codes for CASSQGGSAAGPQETQYF.

This chain links TRBV9 with TRBJ1-2; 7 bases map to TRBD1. This CDR3 is built from 15 residues. CDR1 and CDR2 from the germline V gene are SGDLS and YYNGEE. The J segment lost 8 bases and the V segment lost 1 base, leaving 11 bases of the junction unmatched. The DNA for the CDR3 is TGTGCCAGCAGCGTATCCCAGACAGGGAGTCGCGGCTACACCTTC. This sequence encodes CASSVSQTGSRGYTF. The variable domain in full, completed from reference TRBV9 and TRBJ1-2, reads DSGVTQTPKHLITATGQRVTLRCSPRSGDLSVYWYQQSLDQGLQFLIQYYNGEERAKGNILERFSAQQFPDLHSELNLSSLELGDSALYFCASSVSQTGSRGYTFGSGTRLTVV.

DNA of the CDR3: TGTGCCAGCAGCAATGAGCCGGGACAGATTAATGAAAAACTGTTTTTT. Translation: CASSNEPGQINEKLFF. V and J are TRBV3-1 (or the pseudogene TRBV3-2) and TRBJ1-4, with 7 bases aligning to TRBD1. Germline assignment: CDR1 LGHDT and CDR2 YNNKEL (reference sequence). The CDR3 runs 16 residues. Trimming removed 5 bases from V and 4 bases from J; junction bases left unmatched: 10.

The rearrangement uses TRBV6-2 or TRBV6-3 and TRBJ1-1; D is ambiguous. This CDR3 comprises 13 residues. V was shortened by 4 bases and J by 0 bases, with 6 bases between the two germline ends. Germline CDR1 reads MNHEY; CDR2 reads SVGEGT. CDR3 bases: TGTGCCAGCAGTTCTAACCTGAACACTGAAGCTTTCTTT. This translates into CASSSNLNTEAFF.

V is TRBV19 and J is TRBJ2-3; unclear D gene. V was trimmed by 0 bases and J by 4 bases, leaving 5 bases between them. Germline V gene lookup returns CDR1 LNHDA and CDR2 SQIVND (reference sequence). The CDR3 extends over 13 amino acids. CDR3 amino acids: CASSIDRADTQYF. In DNA, the CDR3 is TGTGCCAGTAGTATAGATCGGGCAGATACGCAGTATTTT.

The chain employs TRBV11-2 and TRBJ2-7; D may be TRBD2 (5 bases). CDR1 is SGHAT, CDR2 FQNNGV, per germline. This CDR3 is 15 amino acids long. V lost 3 bases, J lost 5 bases, and 17 bases lay in between. Here the CDR3 reads CASSFSPAGEHEQYF. The DNA for the CDR3 is TGTGCCAGCAGCTTCTCGCCCGCGGGTGAACACGAGCAGTACTTC.